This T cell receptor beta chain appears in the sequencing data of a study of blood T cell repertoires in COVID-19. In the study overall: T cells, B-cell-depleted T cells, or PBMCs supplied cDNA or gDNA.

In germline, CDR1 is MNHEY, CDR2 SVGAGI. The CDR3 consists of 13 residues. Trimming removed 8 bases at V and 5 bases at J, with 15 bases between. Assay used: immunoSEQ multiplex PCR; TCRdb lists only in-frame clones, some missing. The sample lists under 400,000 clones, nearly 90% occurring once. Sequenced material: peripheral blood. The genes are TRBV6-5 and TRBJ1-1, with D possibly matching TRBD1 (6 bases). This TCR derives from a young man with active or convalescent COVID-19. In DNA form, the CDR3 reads TGTGCCAGCCATGGGGGCTTGGGGACTGAAGCTTTCTTT. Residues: CASHGGLGTEAFF.